This T cell receptor beta chain stems from a study of T cell responses to AZD1222 COVID-19 vaccine. Profiling relied on immunoSEQ multiplex PCR, and the TCRdb table lists in-frame clones only, not all of them. Here the sample spans approximately 70,000 clones, around 80% being singletons. Study results and limitations: All repertoire sampling was performed exclusively after the peak T cell response.

Germline CDR1 is MNHEY and CDR2 is SMNVEV (reference sequence). V was pared by 7 bases and J by 7 bases, with 10 bases between. CDR3 size: 11 residues. A note on this clone: No antigen is known for it.

The source was peripheral blood, collected 28 days after the second AZD1222 dose. The receptor comes from an adult who received the AZD1222 COVID-19 vaccine. The chain combines TRBV27 with TRBJ1-2; D ambiguous. The CDR3 reads CASTKKGGYTF. Written as DNA, the CDR3 is TGTGCCAGCACCAAGAAGGGTGGCTACACCTTC.